This TCR beta chain was observed in a study of STAT5B mutations in CD4+ large granular lymphocyte leukemia. Study outcomes and limitations: 8/27 top patient clones versus 2/35 control clones were TRBV06-family. Patient CD4-sorted repertoires stayed more clonal than healthy ones after leukemic-clone removal. Without HLA matching, higher CD4+ than CD8+ T-LGLL clonality could reflect small sample size.

Germline V gives CDR1 MNHEY, CDR2 SMNVEV (reference sequence). The CDR3 totals 16 residues. V was pared by 6 bases and J by 0 bases, with 10 bases of the junction left unmatched. The repertoire was sequenced with immunoSEQ multiplex PCR; TCRdb's copy has only in-frame clones and lacks some. The repertoire holds more than 30,000 clones, more than 60% seen once, with 2.1% in the top ten. To note about this clone: The antigen is unknown.

J is TRBJ1-1 and V is TRBV27, with TRBD1 identical over 7 bases. The sequenced sample consisted of CD4+ T cells from blood buffy coats. This TCR was recovered from a human donor in good health. The chain's CDR3 is CASSHTGVGMNTEAFF. CDR3 DNA: TGTGCCAGCAGCCACACAGGGGTTGGAATGAACACTGAAGCTTTCTTT.